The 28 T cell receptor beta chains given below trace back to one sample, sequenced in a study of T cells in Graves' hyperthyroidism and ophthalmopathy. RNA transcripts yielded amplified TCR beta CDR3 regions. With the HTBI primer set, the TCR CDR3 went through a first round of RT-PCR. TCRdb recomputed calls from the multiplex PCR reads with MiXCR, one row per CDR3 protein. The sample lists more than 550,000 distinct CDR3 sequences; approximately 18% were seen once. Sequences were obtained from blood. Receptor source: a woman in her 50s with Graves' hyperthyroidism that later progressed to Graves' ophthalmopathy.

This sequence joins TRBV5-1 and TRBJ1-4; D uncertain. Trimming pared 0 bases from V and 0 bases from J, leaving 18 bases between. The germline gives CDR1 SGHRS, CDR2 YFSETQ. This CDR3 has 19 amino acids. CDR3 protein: CASSLAWAGRVATNEKLFF. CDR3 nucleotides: TGCGCCAGCAGCTTGGCTTGGGCAGGAAGGGTTGCAACTAATGAAAAACTGTTTTTT. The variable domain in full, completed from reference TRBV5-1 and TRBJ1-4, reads KAGVTQTPRYLIKTRGQQVTLSCSPISGHRSVSWYQQTPGQGLQFLFEYFSETQRNKGNFPGRFSGRQFSNSRSEMNVSTLELGDSALYLCASSLAWAGRVATNEKLFFGSGTQLSVL.

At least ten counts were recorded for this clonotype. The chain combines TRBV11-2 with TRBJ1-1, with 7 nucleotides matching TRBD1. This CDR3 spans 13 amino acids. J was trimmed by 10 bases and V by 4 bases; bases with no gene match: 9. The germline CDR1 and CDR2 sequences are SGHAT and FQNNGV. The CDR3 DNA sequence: TGTGCCAGCAGCTCAACAGGGGATTTGGGAGCTTTCTTT. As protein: CASSSTGDLGAFF.

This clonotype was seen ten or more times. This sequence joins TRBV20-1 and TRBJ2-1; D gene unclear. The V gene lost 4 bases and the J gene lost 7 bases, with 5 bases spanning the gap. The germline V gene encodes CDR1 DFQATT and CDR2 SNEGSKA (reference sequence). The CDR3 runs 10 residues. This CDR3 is CSATRNEQFF. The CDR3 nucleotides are TGCAGTGCTACCCGGAATGAGCAGTTCTTC.

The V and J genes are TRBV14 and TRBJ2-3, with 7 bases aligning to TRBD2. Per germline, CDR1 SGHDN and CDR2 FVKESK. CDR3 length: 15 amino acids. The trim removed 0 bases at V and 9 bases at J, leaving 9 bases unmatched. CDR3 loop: CASSQERLAAETQYF. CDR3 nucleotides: TGTGCCAGCAGCCAAGAGAGGCTAGCGGCCGAGACGCAGTATTTT.

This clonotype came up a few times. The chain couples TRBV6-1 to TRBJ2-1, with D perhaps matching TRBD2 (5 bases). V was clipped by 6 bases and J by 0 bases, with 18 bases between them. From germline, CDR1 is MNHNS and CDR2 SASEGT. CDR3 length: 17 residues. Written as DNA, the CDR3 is TGTGCCAGCAGCGCACTCCGGACTCCCAGCTCCTACAATGAGCAGTTCTTC. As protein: CASSALRTPSSYNEQFF.

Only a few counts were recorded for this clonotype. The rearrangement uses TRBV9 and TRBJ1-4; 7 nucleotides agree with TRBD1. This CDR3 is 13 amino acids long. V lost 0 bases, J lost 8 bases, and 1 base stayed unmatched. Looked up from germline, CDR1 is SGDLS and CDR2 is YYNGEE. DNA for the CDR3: TGTGCCAGCAGCGTAGCGGGACAGGAAAAACTGTTTTTT. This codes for CASSVAGQEKLFF.

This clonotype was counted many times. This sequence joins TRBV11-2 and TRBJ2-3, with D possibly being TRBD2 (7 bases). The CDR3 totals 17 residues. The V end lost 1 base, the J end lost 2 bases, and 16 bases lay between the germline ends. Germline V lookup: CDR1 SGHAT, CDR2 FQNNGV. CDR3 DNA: TGTGCCAGCAGCTTAGGAACCCCGGGGGGCACCACAGATACGCAGTATTTT. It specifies CASSLGTPGGTTDTQYF.

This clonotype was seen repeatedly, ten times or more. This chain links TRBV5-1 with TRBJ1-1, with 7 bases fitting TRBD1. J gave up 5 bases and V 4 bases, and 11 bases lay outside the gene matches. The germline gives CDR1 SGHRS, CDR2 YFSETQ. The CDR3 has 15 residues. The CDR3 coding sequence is TGCGCCAGCAGCGGAGAGACAGGGTTTTCGACTGAAGCTTTCTTT. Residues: CASSGETGFSTEAFF.

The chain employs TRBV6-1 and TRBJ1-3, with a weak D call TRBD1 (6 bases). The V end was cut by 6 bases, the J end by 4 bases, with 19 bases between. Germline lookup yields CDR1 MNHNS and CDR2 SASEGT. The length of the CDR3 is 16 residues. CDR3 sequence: CASRAPMGGRGNTIYF. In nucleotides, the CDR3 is TGTGCCAGCAGAGCCCCGATGGGGGGGCGAGGAAACACCATATATTTT.

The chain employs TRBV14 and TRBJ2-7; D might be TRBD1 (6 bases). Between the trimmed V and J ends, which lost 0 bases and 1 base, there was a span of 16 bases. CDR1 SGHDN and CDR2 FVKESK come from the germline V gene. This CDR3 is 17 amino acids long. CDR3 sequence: CASSQDAWTDSSYEQYF. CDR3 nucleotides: TGTGCCAGCAGCCAAGATGCGTGGACAGATTCATCCTACGAGCAGTACTTC.

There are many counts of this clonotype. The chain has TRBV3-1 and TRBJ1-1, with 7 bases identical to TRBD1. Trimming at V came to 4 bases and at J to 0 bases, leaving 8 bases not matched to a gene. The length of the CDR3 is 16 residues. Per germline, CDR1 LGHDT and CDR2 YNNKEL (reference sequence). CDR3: CASSPLGTGVNTEAFF. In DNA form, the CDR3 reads TGTGCCAGCAGCCCATTGGGTACAGGGGTGAACACTGAAGCTTTCTTT. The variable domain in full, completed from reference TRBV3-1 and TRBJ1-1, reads DTAVSQTPKYLVTQMGNDKSIKCEQNLGHDTMYWYKQDSKKFLKIMFSYNNKELIINETVPNRFSPKSPDKAHLNLHINSLELGDSAVYFCASSPLGTGVNTEAFFGQGTRLTVV.

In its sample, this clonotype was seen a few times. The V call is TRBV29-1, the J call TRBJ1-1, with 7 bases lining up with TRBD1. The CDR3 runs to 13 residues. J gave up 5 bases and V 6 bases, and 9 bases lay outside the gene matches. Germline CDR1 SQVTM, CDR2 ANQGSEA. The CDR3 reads CSVEAGGGTEAFF. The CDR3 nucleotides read TGCAGCGTGGAGGCAGGGGGGGGGACTGAAGCTTTCTTT.

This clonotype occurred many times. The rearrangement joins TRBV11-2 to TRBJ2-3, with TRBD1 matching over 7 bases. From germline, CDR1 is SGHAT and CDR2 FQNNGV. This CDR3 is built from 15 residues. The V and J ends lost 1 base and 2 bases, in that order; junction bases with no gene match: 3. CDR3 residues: CASSLAGTDTDTQYF. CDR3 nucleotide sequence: TGTGCCAGCAGCTTAGCCGGGACAGACACAGATACGCAGTATTTT.

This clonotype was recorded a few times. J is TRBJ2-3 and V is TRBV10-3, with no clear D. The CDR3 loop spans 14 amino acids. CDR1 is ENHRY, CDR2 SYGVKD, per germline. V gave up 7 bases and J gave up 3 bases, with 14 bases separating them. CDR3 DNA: TGTGCCATCATGGGCTCCCAAGGAACAGATACGCAGTATTTT. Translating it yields CAIMGSQGTDTQYF.

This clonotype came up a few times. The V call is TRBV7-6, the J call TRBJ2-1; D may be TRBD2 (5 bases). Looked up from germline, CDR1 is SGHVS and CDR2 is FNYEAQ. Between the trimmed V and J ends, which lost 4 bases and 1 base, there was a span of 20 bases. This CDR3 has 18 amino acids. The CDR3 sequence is CASSSPGVGGRSYNEQFF. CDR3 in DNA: TGTGCCAGCAGCTCGCCCGGGGTAGGCGGCAGATCCTACAATGAGCAGTTCTTC.

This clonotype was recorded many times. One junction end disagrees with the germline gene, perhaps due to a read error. The CDR3 sequence: CASTEGTRGEKLFF. CDR3 nucleotides: TGTGCCAGCACTGAAGGGACGAGGGGTGAAAAACTGTTTTTT. This rearrangement joins TRBV2 to TRBJ1-4; perhaps TRBD1 as D (5 bases). CDR1 and CDR2 from the germline V gene are SNHLY and FYNNEI. This CDR3 region has 14 residues.

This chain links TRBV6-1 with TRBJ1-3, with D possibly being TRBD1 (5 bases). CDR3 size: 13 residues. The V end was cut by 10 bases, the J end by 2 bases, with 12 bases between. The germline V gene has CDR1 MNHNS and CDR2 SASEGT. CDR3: CATTGDPGNTIYF. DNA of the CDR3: TGTGCCACCACGGGGGACCCTGGAAACACCATATATTTT.

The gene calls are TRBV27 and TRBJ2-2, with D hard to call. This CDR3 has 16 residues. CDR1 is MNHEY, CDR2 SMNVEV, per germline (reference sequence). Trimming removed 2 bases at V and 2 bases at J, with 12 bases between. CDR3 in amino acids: CASSLVAAGNTGELFF. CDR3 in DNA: TGTGCCAGCAGTTTAGTGGCAGCCGGAAACACCGGGGAGCTGTTTTTT.

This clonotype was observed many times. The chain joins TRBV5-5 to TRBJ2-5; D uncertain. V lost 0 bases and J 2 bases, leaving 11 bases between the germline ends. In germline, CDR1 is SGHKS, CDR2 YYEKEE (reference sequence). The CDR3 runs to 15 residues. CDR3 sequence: CASSLVLTAQETQYF. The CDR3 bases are TGTGCCAGCAGCTTGGTGTTGACGGCTCAAGAGACCCAGTACTTC.

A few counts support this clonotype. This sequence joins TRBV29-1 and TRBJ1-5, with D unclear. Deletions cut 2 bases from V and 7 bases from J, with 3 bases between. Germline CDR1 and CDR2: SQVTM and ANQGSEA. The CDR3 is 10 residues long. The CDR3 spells CSVEWQPQHF. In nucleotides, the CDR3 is TGCAGCGTTGAATGGCAGCCCCAGCATTTT. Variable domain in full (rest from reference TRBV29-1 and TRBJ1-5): SAVISQKPSRDICQRGTSLTIQCQVDSQVTMMFWYRQQPGQSLTLIATANQGSEATYESGFVIDKFPISRPNLTFSTLTVSNMSPEDSSIYLCSVEWQPQHFGDGTRLSIL.

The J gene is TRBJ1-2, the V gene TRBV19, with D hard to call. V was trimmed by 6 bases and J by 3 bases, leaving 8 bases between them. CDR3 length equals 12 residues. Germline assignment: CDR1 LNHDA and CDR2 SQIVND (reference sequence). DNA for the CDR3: TGTGCCAGTAGACCCTCTGACTATGGCTACACCTTC. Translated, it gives CASRPSDYGYTF.

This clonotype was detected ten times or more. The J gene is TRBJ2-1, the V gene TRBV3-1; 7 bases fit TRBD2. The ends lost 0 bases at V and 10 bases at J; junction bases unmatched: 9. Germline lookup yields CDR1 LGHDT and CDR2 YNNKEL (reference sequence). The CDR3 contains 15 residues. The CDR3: CASSQDWGRGREQFF. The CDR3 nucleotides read TGTGCCAGCAGCCAAGATTGGGGGAGGGGCAGGGAGCAGTTCTTC.

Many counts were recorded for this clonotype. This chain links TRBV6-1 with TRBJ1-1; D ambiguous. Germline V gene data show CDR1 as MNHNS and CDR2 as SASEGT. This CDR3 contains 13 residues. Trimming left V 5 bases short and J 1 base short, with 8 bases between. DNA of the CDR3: TGTGCCAGCAGTTCATGGGGGAACACTGAAGCTTTCTTT. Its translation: CASSSWGNTEAFF.

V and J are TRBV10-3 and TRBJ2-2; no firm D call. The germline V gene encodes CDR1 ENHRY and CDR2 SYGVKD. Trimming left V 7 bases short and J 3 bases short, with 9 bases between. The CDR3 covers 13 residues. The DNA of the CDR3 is TGTGCCATCAACCCGCGTGACACCGGGGAGCTGTTTTTT. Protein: CAINPRDTGELFF.

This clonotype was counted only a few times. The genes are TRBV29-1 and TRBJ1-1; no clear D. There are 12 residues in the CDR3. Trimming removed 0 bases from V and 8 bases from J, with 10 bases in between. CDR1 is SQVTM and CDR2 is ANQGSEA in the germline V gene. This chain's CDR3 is CSVEEAMDEAFF. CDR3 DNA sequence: TGCAGCGTTGAAGAGGCCATGGACGAAGCTTTCTTT.

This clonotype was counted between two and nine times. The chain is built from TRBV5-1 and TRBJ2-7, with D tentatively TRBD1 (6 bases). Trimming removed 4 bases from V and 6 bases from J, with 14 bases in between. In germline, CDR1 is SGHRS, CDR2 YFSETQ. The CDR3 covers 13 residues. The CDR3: CASSLLQGSEQYF. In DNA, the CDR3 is TGCGCCAGCAGCCTACTACAGGGAAGCGAGCAGTACTTC.

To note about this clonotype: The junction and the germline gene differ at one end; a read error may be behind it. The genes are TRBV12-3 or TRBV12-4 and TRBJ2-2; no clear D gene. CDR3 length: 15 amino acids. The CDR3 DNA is TGTGCCAGCAATTTAGTCAGGCCTAACACCGGGGAGCTGTTTTTT. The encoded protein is CASNLVRPNTGELFF.

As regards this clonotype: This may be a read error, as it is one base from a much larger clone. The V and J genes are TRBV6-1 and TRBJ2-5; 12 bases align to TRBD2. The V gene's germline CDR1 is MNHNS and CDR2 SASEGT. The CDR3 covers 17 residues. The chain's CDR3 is CASRLRLAGDIQGTQYF. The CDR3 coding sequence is TGTGCCAGCAGATTAAGACTAGCGGGGGACATTCAAGGGACCCAGTACTTC.